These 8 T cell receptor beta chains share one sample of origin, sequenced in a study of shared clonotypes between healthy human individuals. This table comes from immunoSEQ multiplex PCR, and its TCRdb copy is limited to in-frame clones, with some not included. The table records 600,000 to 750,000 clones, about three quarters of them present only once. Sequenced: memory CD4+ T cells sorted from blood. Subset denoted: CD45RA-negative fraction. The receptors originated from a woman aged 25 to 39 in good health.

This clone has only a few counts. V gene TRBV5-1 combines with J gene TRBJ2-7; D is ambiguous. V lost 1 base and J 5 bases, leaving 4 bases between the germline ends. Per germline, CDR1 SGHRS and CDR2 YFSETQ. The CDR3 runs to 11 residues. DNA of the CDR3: TGCGCCAGCAGCTTGTCGGACGAGCAGTACTTC. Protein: CASSLSDEQYF. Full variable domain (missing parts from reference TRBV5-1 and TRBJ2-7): KAGVTQTPRYLIKTRGQQVTLSCSPISGHRSVSWYQQTPGQGLQFLFEYFSETQRNKGNFPGRFSGRQFSNSRSEMNVSTLELGDSALYLCASSLSDEQYFGPGTRLTVT.

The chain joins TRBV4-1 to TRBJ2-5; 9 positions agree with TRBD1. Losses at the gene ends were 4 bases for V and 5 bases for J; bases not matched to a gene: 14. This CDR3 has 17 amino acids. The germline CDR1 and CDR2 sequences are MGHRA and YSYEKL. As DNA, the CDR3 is TGCGCCAGCAGCCGTGGACAGGGGAATGTTCTCCGGGAGACCCAGTACTTC. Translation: CASSRGQGNVLRETQYF.

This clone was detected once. CDR3: CASGNDREMWNTGELFF. The CDR3 DNA is TGTGCCAGCGGAAATGACCGGGAAATGTGGAACACCGGGGAGCTGTTTTTT. The V gene is TRBV27, the J gene TRBJ2-2; D is perhaps TRBD2 (5 bases). Germline CDR1 and CDR2: MNHEY and SMNVEV (reference sequence). Trimming shortened V by 8 bases and J by 1 base, and 20 bases separated the two germline ends. This CDR3 is built from 17 residues.

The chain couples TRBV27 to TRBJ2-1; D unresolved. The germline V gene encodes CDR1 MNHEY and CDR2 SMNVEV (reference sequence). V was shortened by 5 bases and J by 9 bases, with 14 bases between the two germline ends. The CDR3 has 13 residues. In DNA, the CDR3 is TGTGCCAGCAGTGCTCTAATAGGAAGTGAGCAGTTCTTC. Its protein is CASSALIGSEQFF.

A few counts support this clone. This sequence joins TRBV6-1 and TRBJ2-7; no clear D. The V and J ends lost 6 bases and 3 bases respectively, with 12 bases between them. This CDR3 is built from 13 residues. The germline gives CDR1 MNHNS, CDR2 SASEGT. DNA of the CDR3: TGTGCCAGCAGACCACACACCCTCTACGAGCAGTACTTC. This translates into CASRPHTLYEQYF.

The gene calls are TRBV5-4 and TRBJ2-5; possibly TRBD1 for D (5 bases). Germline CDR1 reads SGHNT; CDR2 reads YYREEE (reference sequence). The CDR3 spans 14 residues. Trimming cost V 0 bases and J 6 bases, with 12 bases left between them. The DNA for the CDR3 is TGTGCCAGCAGCTTGGCAGCAGGGATGAAGACCCAGTACTTC. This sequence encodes CASSLAAGMKTQYF.

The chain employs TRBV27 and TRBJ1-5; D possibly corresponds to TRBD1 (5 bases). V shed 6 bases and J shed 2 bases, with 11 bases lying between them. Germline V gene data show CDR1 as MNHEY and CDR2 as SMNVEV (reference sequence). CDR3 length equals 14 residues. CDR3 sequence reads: CASRGVQRNQPQHF. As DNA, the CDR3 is TGTGCCAGCAGGGGGGTGCAGCGCAATCAGCCCCAGCATTTT.

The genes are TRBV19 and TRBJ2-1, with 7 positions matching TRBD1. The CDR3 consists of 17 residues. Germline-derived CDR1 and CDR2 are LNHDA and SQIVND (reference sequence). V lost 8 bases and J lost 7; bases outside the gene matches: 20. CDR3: CASQSGQLAFSLNEQFF. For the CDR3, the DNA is TGTGCCAGTCAGTCGGGACAGCTAGCCTTTTCCCTAAATGAGCAGTTCTTC. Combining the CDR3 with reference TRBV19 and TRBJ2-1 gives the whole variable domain DGGITQSPKYLFRKEGQNVTLSCEQNLNHDAMYWYRQDPGQGLRLIYYSQIVNDFQKGDIAEGYSVSREKKESFPLTVTSAQKNPTAFYLCASQSGQLAFSLNEQFFGPGTRLTVL.